Reported below is one T cell receptor beta chain. The target antigen is unknown. The data were taken from a study of T cell responses to AZD1222 COVID-19 vaccine. Study-level results: Only 5 to 7 individuals given AZD1222 were seropositive at baseline. Donors skewed white British and female; clonal diversity was possibly underestimated. Vaccine-associated CD4 TCRs spanned spike, dominant at 160-218 and 743-854.

Samples with a second dose at about 4 or about 12 weeks were pooled together. Using immunoSEQ multiplex PCR, the repertoire was profiled, and TCRdb retains in-frame clones only, with some absent. Altogether over 85,000 clones are present, roughly 92% being singletons, with the ten largest covering about 2.6%. This specimen was peripheral blood, taken 28 days after the second AZD1222 dose. This clonotype was sampled from an adult who received the AZD1222 COVID-19 vaccine.

The CDR3 DNA is TGTGCCAGCAGCAAACTACAGGGGGGTAATTCACCCCTCCACTTT. Encoded protein: CASSKLQGGNSPLHF. The chain carries TRBV7-9 and TRBJ1-6; 8 bases line up with TRBD1. Germline values: CDR1 SEHNR, CDR2 FQNEAQ (reference sequence). The V segment lost 5 bases and the J segment 6 bases; nucleotides outside the gene matches: 6. The CDR3 length is 15 residues.